Presented here are 14 T cell receptor beta chains from one specimen sequenced in a study of cytomegalovirus exposure and HLA in healthy donors. 60 Vbeta and 13 Jbeta primers were used in PCR. Some clones are missing from TCRdb's copy, which holds only in-frame ones; the method was immunoSEQ multiplex PCR. The table records approximately 100,000 clones, under 85% of them present only once. Sequencing was carried out using PBMCs. These receptors came from a woman between 40 and 50 years old in good health and CMV-seronegative.

In nucleotides, the CDR3 is TGTGCCAGCAGTTTAGGGGAGAGGTCATACAGGGGTTACGAGCAGTACTTC. Amino acids: CASSLGERSYRGYEQYF. The chain has TRBV28 and TRBJ2-7; 7 nucleotides match TRBD1. The ends lost 2 bases at V and 4 bases at J; junction bases unmatched: 14. The CDR3 is 17 residues long. CDR1 and CDR2 from the germline V gene are MDHEN and SYDVKM.

The chain has TRBV5-1 and TRBJ2-1; TRBD1 agrees at 9 bases. CDR3 length: 14 amino acids. V was clipped by 7 bases and J by 8 bases; unmatched bases: 10. CDR1 SGHRS and CDR2 YFSETQ come from the germline V gene. The CDR3 nucleotides read TGCGCCAGCGGAGCGGGACAGGGTGACGATGAGCAGTTCTTC. Translating it yields CASGAGQGDDEQFF.

This clone has only a few counts. The genes are TRBV7-3 and TRBJ2-7; D possibly corresponds to TRBD1 (5 bases). The length of the CDR3 is 14 residues. V was trimmed by 6 bases and J by 2 bases, leaving 14 bases between them. CDR1 is SGHTA and CDR2 is FQGTGA in the germline V gene. Here the CDR3 DNA reads TGTGCCAGCAGTCTGACAGTAGGTCCCTACGAGCAGTACTTC. As protein: CASSLTVGPYEQYF.

The genes are TRBV2 and TRBJ1-5; possibly TRBD1 for D (5 bases). The CDR3 loop spans 13 amino acids. Germline-derived CDR1 and CDR2 are SNHLY and FYNNEI. Trimming shortened V by 4 bases and J by 5 bases, and 9 bases separated the two germline ends. The chain's CDR3 is CASSVRGDQPQHF. DNA for the CDR3: TGTGCCAGCAGTGTACGGGGGGATCAGCCCCAGCATTTT.

The chain couples TRBV15 to TRBJ2-7, with 9 bases matching TRBD1. This CDR3 has 15 amino acids. Germline CDR1 is LNHNV and CDR2 is YYDKDF (reference sequence). V lost 0 bases and J lost 4; bases outside the gene matches: 4. CDR3 residues: CATSRDGTGFYEQYF. The CDR3 DNA reads TGTGCCACCAGCAGAGACGGGACAGGGTTTTACGAGCAGTACTTC.

The CDR3 bases are TGCGCCAGCAGCCCAAGCGGGGGGGTGAACACTGAAGCTTTCTTT. Translating gives CASSPSGGVNTEAFF. The chain carries TRBV4-3 and TRBJ1-1; D may be TRBD1 (5 bases). Germline V gene lookup returns CDR1 LGHNA and CDR2 YSLEER. The V end was cut by 4 bases, the J end by 0 bases, with 12 bases between. The CDR3 is 15 amino acids.

The chain employs TRBV7-6 and TRBJ2-1; 9 bases match TRBD2. CDR3 length equals 16 residues. The junction had 7 bases not matched to a gene; V was cut back by 3 bases and J by 4 bases. CDR1 is SGHVS, CDR2 FNYEAQ, per germline. CDR3 sequence (DNA): TGTGCCAGCAGCTTGAGCGTAGGACTAGCGTACAATGAGCAGTTCTTC. It encodes CASSLSVGLAYNEQFF.

The V call is TRBV7-3, the J call TRBJ1-1; TRBD1 matches 7 bases. The CDR3 is 17 amino acids. Trimming at V came to 4 bases and at J to 3 bases, leaving 14 bases not matched to a gene. Germline V gene data show CDR1 as SGHTA and CDR2 as FQGTGA. The CDR3 DNA is TGTGCCAGCAGCTCCCCTGGGGGTACAGGGGTGGACACTGAAGCTTTCTTT. Translating it yields CASSSPGGTGVDTEAFF.

This clone was detected only once. The chain employs TRBV5-1 and TRBJ2-2; the D is unclear. V was trimmed by 7 bases and J by 6 bases, leaving 10 bases between them. Germline loops: CDR1 SGHRS, CDR2 YFSETQ. This CDR3 has 12 amino acids. The CDR3 reads CASGPRPGELFF. CDR3 in DNA: TGCGCCAGCGGGCCGCGTCCCGGGGAGCTGTTTTTT. Drawing the rest from reference TRBV5-1 and TRBJ2-2, the complete variable domain is KAGVTQTPRYLIKTRGQQVTLSCSPISGHRSVSWYQQTPGQGLQFLFEYFSETQRNKGNFPGRFSGRQFSNSRSEMNVSTLELGDSALYLCASGPRPGELFFGEGSRLTVL.

The chain couples TRBV19 to TRBJ2-7; the match to TRBD2 covers 7 bases. From germline, CDR1 is LNHDA and CDR2 SQIVND (reference sequence). The CDR3 contains 15 residues. The V segment lost 8 bases and the J segment 0 bases; nucleotides outside the gene matches: 10. The CDR3 nucleotides read TGTGCCAGTTCCGGACTAGGGACCCCCTCCTACGAGCAGTACTTC. Its translation: CASSGLGTPSYEQYF.

V and J are TRBV10-1 and TRBJ2-1, with 10 bases lining up with TRBD2. The V segment lost 3 bases and the J segment 7 bases; nucleotides outside the gene matches: 6. This CDR3 has 15 amino acids. CDR1 is WNHNN, CDR2 SYGVQD, per germline (reference sequence). For the CDR3, the DNA is TGCGCCAGCAGTGATATTAGCGGGAGGTCTAATGAGCAGTTCTTC. Translating it yields CASSDISGRSNEQFF.

The V call is TRBV6-6, the J call TRBJ1-5; D uncertain. Deletions cut 3 bases from V and 3 bases from J, with 9 bases between. CDR1 and CDR2 (germline): MNHNY, SVGAGI (reference sequence). There are 14 residues in the CDR3. The chain's CDR3 is CASSYQVPNQPQHF. CDR3 nucleotide sequence: TGTGCCAGCAGTTATCAGGTACCCAATCAGCCCCAGCATTTT.

CDR3 nucleotides: TGTGCCAGCAGTGAAGTCAATTTCTACGAGCAGTACTTC. Its protein product is CASSEVNFYEQYF. The gene calls are TRBV6-1 and TRBJ2-7; D uncertain. Germline values: CDR1 MNHNS, CDR2 SASEGT. CDR3 size: 13 residues. V gave up 1 base and J gave up 3 bases, with 7 bases separating them.

The V and J genes are TRBV20-1 and TRBJ1-1; D gene ambiguous. CDR3 length: 11 residues. The V gene's germline CDR1 is DFQATT and CDR2 SNEGSKA (reference sequence). The chain's CDR3 is CRGSENTEAFF. The CDR3 DNA follows: TGCAGGGGCAGTGAGAACACTGAAGCTTTCTTT.